The present T cell receptor (beta chain) was sequenced within a study of blood T cell repertoires in COVID-19 (dated by TCRdb to the early 2020s). With regard to the full study: Samples from collaborators originated in the United States, Italy and Spain and spanned both the acute and convalescent phases of COVID-19. The material from the prospective study consisted of cDNA or gDNA derived from T cells, B-cell-depleted T cells, or PBMCs. Deeply sampled blood TCRbeta repertoires from subjects exposed to, actively infected with, or recovered from COVID-19 were included in the dataset. A freely available public database, intended as a resource for researchers studying the immune response to SARS-CoV-2, is where the repertoires were released. Samples came from the ongoing ImmuneRACE study (first 160 participants) plus 1,254 subjects from 6 global collaborators. A de-identified subject ID, COVID-19 status, age in years and sex were almost always included in the sample metadata. Where available, HLA class I and class II types were obtained from metadata supplied by the sample provider rather than from assay-based typing.

From a lookup of the germline V gene, CDR1 and CDR2 are SGDLS and YYNGEE. Ends trimmed: V by 3 bases, J by 2 bases; bases unmatched to a gene: 4. The CDR3 runs 16 residues from the cysteine to the phenylalanine. The kept DNA is CDR3 alone, 48 bases in frame from the first base. TCRbeta CDR3 regions were amplified from genomic DNA by means of the immunoSEQ Assay, a bias-controlled multiplex PCR. The source study handled its data this way. The number of nucleated cells in each sample was estimated from the amplification of reference gene primers within the assay. To quantify the absolute abundance of each unique TCRbeta CDR3 rearrangement, sequence reads were collapsed and filtered. For each sample, productive Simpson clonality was calculated by taking the square root of Simpson's diversity index across productive rearrangements. TCRdb took over this immuneACCESS table, retaining in-frame rearrangements with V and J assigned. Such tables are incomplete; in checked studies, under half of the missing clones stem from an unresolved V gene, and the remainder is unexplained. V and J calls and clone size come straight from that table; D and trimming were deduced from the DNA. Here the sample has 300,000 to 400,000 clones; more than 80% occur a single time. The top ten clonotypes cover approximately 3% of the sample.

In regard to this clone: It lacks a known antigen. Base qualities were left out, and no much larger clone turns up one base away.

The full study reports these points: How much clinical and demographic metadata was included differed by source and by participant, and the metadata was provided uncurated.

At one collaborating source in Seattle, patients were enrolled during active infection and were followed longitudinally through the course of disease. The collaborating institutions used their own protocols to collect whole blood in K2EDTA tubes. Collaborator samples were shipped for TCRbeta analysis as frozen whole blood, isolated PBMCs, or DNA extracted from either sample type. The sequenced sample was peripheral blood. This receptor was identified in a young woman with COVID-19, enrolled during active disease. Recombination joined TRBV9 with TRBJ2-2, with TRBD2 matching 10 junction bases. The DNA sequence is given as TGTGCCAGCAGCGCTAGCGGGAGAGCAAACACCGGGGAGCTGTTTTTT. The translation is CASSASGRANTGELFF.